This T cell receptor (beta chain) derives from a study of blood T cell repertoires in COVID-19. Study summary: T cells, B-cell-depleted T cells, or PBMCs supplied cDNA or gDNA.

V shed 2 bases, J shed 1 base, and the junction held 6 bases outside the gene matches. CDR1 MNHEY and CDR2 SMNVEV come from the germline V gene (reference sequence). CDR3 size: 17 residues. Original handling: Estimates of nucleated cell counts were drawn from the amplification of reference gene primers. Libraries were prepared by immunoSEQ multiplex PCR; TCRdb keeps only in-frame clonotypes and omits some of them. V and J calls and clone size are given by that table; D and trimming were obtained from the DNA. The sample includes about 150,000 clones, about 90% of them seen just once. The V and J genes are TRBV27 and TRBJ2-1; 9 bases agree with TRBD1. The sequence was obtained from a middle-aged man with acute or convalescent COVID-19. Input material: peripheral blood. This CDR3 is CASSLGVGQGSYNEQFF. The CDR3 region has the DNA TGTGCCAGCAGTTTAGGGGTGGGACAGGGATCCTACAATGAGCAGTTCTTC.